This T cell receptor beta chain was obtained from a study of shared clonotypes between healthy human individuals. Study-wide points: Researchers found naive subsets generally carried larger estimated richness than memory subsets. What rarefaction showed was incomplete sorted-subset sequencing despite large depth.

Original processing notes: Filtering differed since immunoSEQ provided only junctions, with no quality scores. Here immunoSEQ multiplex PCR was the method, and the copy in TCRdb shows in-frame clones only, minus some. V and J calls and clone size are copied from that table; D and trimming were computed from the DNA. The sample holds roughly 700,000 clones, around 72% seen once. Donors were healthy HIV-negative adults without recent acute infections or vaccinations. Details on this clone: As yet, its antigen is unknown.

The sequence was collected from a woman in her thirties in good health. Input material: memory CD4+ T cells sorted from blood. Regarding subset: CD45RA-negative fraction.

DNA of the CDR3: TGCGCCAGCAGCCGAGATTTAGCGGCGAGTGCGATTACTCGCGAGCAGTACTTC. This sequence encodes CASSRDLAASAITREQYF. The gene calls are TRBV5-1 and TRBJ2-7; D perhaps matches TRBD2 (6 bases). The CDR3 has 18 residues. V was clipped by 4 bases and J by 6 bases, with 29 bases between them. Germline V gives CDR1 SGHRS, CDR2 YFSETQ.